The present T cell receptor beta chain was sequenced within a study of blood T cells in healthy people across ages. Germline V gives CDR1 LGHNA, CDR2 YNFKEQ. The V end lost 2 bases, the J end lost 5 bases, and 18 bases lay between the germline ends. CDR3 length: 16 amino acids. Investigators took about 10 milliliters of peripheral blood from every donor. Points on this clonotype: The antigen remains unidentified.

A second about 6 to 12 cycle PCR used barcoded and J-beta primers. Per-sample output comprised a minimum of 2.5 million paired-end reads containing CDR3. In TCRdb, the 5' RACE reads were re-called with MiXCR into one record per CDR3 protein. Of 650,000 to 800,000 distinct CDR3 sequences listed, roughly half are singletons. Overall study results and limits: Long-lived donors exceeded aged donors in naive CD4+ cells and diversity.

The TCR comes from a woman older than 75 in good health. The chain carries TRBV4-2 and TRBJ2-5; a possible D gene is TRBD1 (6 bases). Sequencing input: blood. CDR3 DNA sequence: TGTGCCAGCAGCCAATCGGCGAACACAGGGTCCGAGACCCAGTACTTC. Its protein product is CASSQSANTGSETQYF.